The rows below give T cell receptor beta chains drawn from one sample of a study of cytomegalovirus exposure and HLA in healthy donors. Using immunoSEQ multiplex PCR, the repertoire was profiled, and TCRdb retains in-frame clones only, with some absent. Among under 200,000 clones listed, around 77% were seen once. The sample consisted of PBMCs. The receptors shown here come from a man in his 60s in good health and CMV-seronegative. The CDR3 runs from the conserved cysteine through the conserved F or W. The D gene is left open where the match is weak. Not all rows give a size; the values are once, few, many and, for expanded clones, a class.

j_gene	abundance	v_gene	d_gene	CDR3nt	CDR3aa
TRBJ1-1	few	TRBV28	-	TGTGCCAGCAGTCTCCCAGGACAGCTGAACACTGAAGCTTTCTTT	CASSLPGQLNTEAFF
TRBJ2-7	-	TRBV28	TRBD1	TGTGCCAGCAGTTTAGTTATCGACAGGGATCAAACCTACGAGCAGTACTTC	CASSLVIDRDQTYEQYF
TRBJ2-7	-	TRBV11-3	TRBD2	TGTGCCAGCAGCGCTATTAGGATGGGGGGGGAAGAGCAGTACTTC	CASSAIRMGGEEQYF
TRBJ2-6	-	TRBV5-5	TRBD1	TGTGCCAGCAGCCCCGACAGGGGGGTTGCTGGGGCCAACGTCCTGACTTTC	CASSPDRGVAGANVLTF
TRBJ1-1	-	TRBV5-6	TRBD1	TGTGCCAGCAGCTTGAACAGGGGAGGTGAAGCTTTCTTT	CASSLNRGGEAFF
TRBJ2-7	few	TRBV6-6	TRBD1	TGTGCCAGCAGTTACTCCCCAGGGGGTGGAAACGAGCAGTACTTC	CASSYSPGGGNEQYF
TRBJ2-6	-	TRBV4-2	TRBD2	TGTGCCAGCAGCCAAGTTAGCGGGATCGGGGCCAACGTCCTGACTTTC	CASSQVSGIGANVLTF
TRBJ1-1	many	TRBV5-4	-	TGTGCCAGCGGGCACTTGAACACTGAAGCTTTCTTT	CASGHLNTEAFF
TRBJ1-2	-	TRBV5-5	-	TGTGCCAGCAGCTCGGAAGGGCAGGCGGCGGGCGGCTACACCTTC	CASSSEGQAAGGYTF
TRBJ2-2	-	TRBV11-2	TRBD2	TGTGCCAGCAGCTTACTGGCGGGGGACACCGGGGAGCTGTTTTTT	CASSLLAGDTGELFF
TRBJ2-7	-	TRBV30	-	TGTGCCTGGAGTACCTCAACAGGTTACGAGCAGTACTTC	CAWSTSTGYEQYF
TRBJ1-4	-	TRBV7-6	-	TGTGCCAGCAGCCCGTTTTTCGGTAATGAAAAACTGTTTTTT	CASSPFFGNEKLFF
TRBJ1-1	-	TRBV5-3	-	TGTGCCAGAAGCTCCGACCGCAGGGGATACACTGAAGCTTTCTTT	CARSSDRRGYTEAFF
TRBJ2-7	-	TRBV27	TRBD1	TGTGCCAGCAGTTTAGACAGGGTAGGTCTCTACGAGCAGTACTTC	CASSLDRVGLYEQYF
TRBJ2-7	-	TRBV5-1	TRBD1	TGCGCCAGCAGCTTGAATTGGGACAGGCCCTACGAGCAGTACTTC	CASSLNWDRPYEQYF
TRBJ2-7	-	TRBV5-1	TRBD2	TGCGCCAGCAGCCTATCTATGGGACTAGCGGGAGCGTCACCCTACGAGCAGTACTTC	CASSLSMGLAGASPYEQYF
TRBJ1-1	-	TRBV5-1	-	TGCGCCAGCAGCTCTCCTTACCATACCGGGATGAACACTGAAGCTTTCTTT	CASSSPYHTGMNTEAFF
TRBJ2-6	-	TRBV5-6	TRBD2	TGTGCCAGCAGCTTACACCTCAAGCGGGGAGGGGCCAACGTCCTGACTTTC	CASSLHLKRGGANVLTF
TRBJ2-1	-	TRBV27	TRBD1	TGTGCCAGCAGTTTTGGACAGGGGGCTCGCAATGAGCAGTTCTTC	CASSFGQGARNEQFF
TRBJ2-5	-	TRBV25-1	TRBD2	TGTGCCAGCAGTGAACGGCGTAGCGGGGGGGTTTCGGAGACCCAGTACTTC	CASSERRSGGVSETQYF
TRBJ1-3	once	TRBV2	-	TGTGCCAGCAGGGAAGGGAGGGGAATCTCTGGAAACACCATATATTTT	CASREGRGISGNTIYF
TRBJ1-1	few	TRBV2	-	TGTGCCAGCAGACCACGGTCTGGCCGGGACACTGAAGCTTTCTTT	CASRPRSGRDTEAFF
TRBJ2-7	-	TRBV5-6	-	TGTGCCAGCAGCGGGGGCGGGTCCAGGACCTACGAGCAGTACTTC	CASSGGGSRTYEQYF
TRBJ1-1	few	TRBV5-1	TRBD1	TGCGCCAGCAGTGAGACAGGGACTGAAGCTTTCTTT	CASSETGTEAFF
TRBJ2-7	-	TRBV30	-	TGTGCCTGGAGAAGTCTAACCTACGAGCAGTACTTC	CAWRSLTYEQYF
TRBJ2-1	-	TRBV6-6	TRBD1	TGTGCCAGTAGGACAGGAAACAATGAGCAGTTCTTC	CASRTGNNEQFF